The next 14 T cell receptor beta chains were all read from a single sample in a study of response to subunit inactivated influenza vaccine. Using its own MiXCR run on the RT-PCR reads, TCRdb lists one record per CDR3 protein. The table has about 570,000 distinct CDR3 sequences, 11% seen once. This sample was also put to use in a study of T cells expressing NK-cell markers. That paper adds: 5'RACE template switching with UMIs produced the TCR beta cDNA.

The specimen comprised PBMCs from blood, sampled on the day of vaccination. These receptors originate from a man in his forties or fifties who received an inactivated influenza vaccine.

This clonotype has more than one count but fewer than ten. The chain joins TRBV10-3 to TRBJ2-7; TRBD1 is a possible D gene (6 bases). The CDR3 contains 17 residues. Between the trimmed V and J ends, which lost 6 bases and 4 bases, there was a span of 25 bases. The germline V gene has CDR1 ENHRY and CDR2 SYGVKD. The CDR3 DNA follows: TGTGCCATCAGCCAAAGCCTCGGACAGAACTTTAATTACGAGCAGTACTTC. Its translation: CAISQSLGQNFNYEQYF.

This clonotype was observed at least ten times. This chain connects TRBV28 to TRBJ2-7, with D perhaps matching TRBD1 or TRBD2 (5 bases each). CDR1 and CDR2 (germline): MDHEN, SYDVKM. Trimming removed 6 bases from V and 5 bases from J, with 17 bases in between. This CDR3 comprises 14 residues. The CDR3 reads CASSGARRFDEQYF. CDR3 coding DNA: TGTGCCAGCAGCGGGGCACGGCGGTTTGACGAGCAGTACTTC.

The chain has TRBV10-2 and TRBJ2-5, with 8 bases fitting TRBD2. Germline V gene lookup returns CDR1 WSHSY and CDR2 SAAADI. V was clipped by 7 bases and J by 6 bases; unmatched bases: 7. CDR3 length: 13 residues. The CDR3 is CASTMPGGKTQYF. The CDR3 region has the DNA TGCGCCAGCACCATGCCGGGGGGGAAGACCCAGTACTTC.

The CDR3 DNA sequence: TGCAGCGTTCGTCCCGGGACAGGGACTAGAGAGCAGTACTTC. It translates to CSVRPGTGTREQYF. V and J are TRBV29-1 and TRBJ2-7, with D perhaps TRBD1 (9 bases). The CDR3 runs to 14 residues. Trimming stripped 5 bases from V and 7 bases from J, with 21 bases between. Germline assignment: CDR1 SQVTM and CDR2 ANQGSEA.

In its sample, this clonotype was seen a few times. The J gene is TRBJ2-1, the V gene TRBV25-1; 8 bases agree with TRBD1. The ends lost 4 bases at V and 7 bases at J; junction bases unmatched: 9. CDR3 length: 15 residues. The germline V gene encodes CDR1 MGHDK and CDR2 SYGVNS. The CDR3 nucleotides are TGTGCCAGCAGTGGGACAGGGTACTCCGGGAATGAGCAGTTCTTC. Amino acid sequence: CASSGTGYSGNEQFF. The complete variable domain, with remaining parts taken from reference TRBV25-1 and TRBJ2-1, reads EADIYQTPRYLVIGTGKKITLECSQTMGHDKMYWYQQDPGMELHLIHYSYGVNSTEKGDLSSESTVSRIRTEHFPLTLESARPSHTSQYLCASSGTGYSGNEQFFGPGTRLTVL.

This clonotype was picked up many times. The V gene is TRBV20-1, the J gene TRBJ2-1; TRBD1 agrees at 7 bases. CDR1 DFQATT and CDR2 SNEGSKA come from the germline V gene (reference sequence). This CDR3 is built from 12 residues. Germline trimming cut 6 bases from V and 5 bases from J; bases unmatched to any gene: 4. CDR3 protein: CSANRGHNEQFF. The CDR3 nucleotides are TGCAGTGCGAACAGGGGACACAATGAGCAGTTCTTC.

This clonotype was seen more than once but under ten times. This rearrangement joins TRBV3-1 to TRBJ2-7; 11 positions agree with TRBD2. The germline V gene has CDR1 LGHDT and CDR2 YNNKEL (reference sequence). The ends lost 4 bases at V and 2 bases at J; junction bases unmatched: 4. There are 15 residues in the CDR3. The CDR3 region is CASSLTSGITYEQYF. The CDR3 DNA reads as TGTGCCAGCAGCCTGACTAGCGGGATAACCTACGAGCAGTACTTC.

The chain joins TRBV7-9 to TRBJ2-1; D perhaps matches TRBD2 (5 bases). V lost 2 bases and J lost 4, with 15 bases in between. The CDR3 contains 16 residues. Germline V lookup: CDR1 SEHNR, CDR2 FQNEAQ (reference sequence). The CDR3 DNA is TGTGCCAGCAGCTTACAGAGCGGCCCTGCTTACAATGAGCAGTTCTTC. Amino acid sequence: CASSLQSGPAYNEQFF. Using reference TRBV7-9 and TRBJ2-1 for the parts outside the CDR3, the full variable domain is DTGVSQNPRHKITKRGQNVTFRCDPISEHNRLYWYRQTLGQGPEFLTYFQNEAQLEKSRLLSDRFSAERPKGSFSTLEIQRTEQGDSAMYLCASSLQSGPAYNEQFFGPGTRLTVL.

This chain connects TRBV6-5 to TRBJ1-2; weak D call: TRBD1 (5 bases). Deletions cut 5 bases from V and 4 bases from J, with 17 bases between. The CDR3 length is 15 residues. The germline CDR1 and CDR2 sequences are MNHEY and SVGAGI. In DNA form, the CDR3 reads TGTGCCAGCAGTAACACTCGTGGGAGGGGCTATGGCTACACCTTC. Translation: CASSNTRGRGYGYTF.

The chain joins TRBV19 to TRBJ1-5; D gene uncertain. Trimming left V 6 bases short and J 0 bases short, with 18 bases between. Germline values: CDR1 LNHDA, CDR2 SQIVND (reference sequence). The CDR3 is 17 residues long. The CDR3 DNA is TGTGCCAGTAGGATTAAAACAGCAGATTATAGCAATCAGCCCCAGCATTTT. Amino acids: CASRIKTADYSNQPQHF.

This chain joins TRBV11-2 and TRBJ1-2, with D possibly matching TRBD1 (6 bases). The V gene's germline CDR1 is SGHAT and CDR2 FQNNGV. CDR3 length equals 13 residues. V shed 5 bases and J shed 4 bases, with 11 bases lying between them. The CDR3 region is CASSAQGTYGYTF. The CDR3 DNA follows: TGTGCCAGCAGCGCACAGGGCACCTATGGCTACACCTTC. Full variable domain (outside the CDR3, taken from reference TRBV11-2 and TRBJ1-2): EAGVAQSPRYKIIEKRQSVAFWCNPISGHATLYWYQQILGQGPKLLIQFQNNGVVDDSQLPKDRFSAERLKGVDSTLKIQPAKLEDSAVYLCASSAQGTYGYTFGSGTRLTVV.

A few counts support this clonotype. This chain links TRBV18 with TRBJ2-7; no clear D. Trimming shortened V by 8 bases and J by 2 bases, and 13 bases separated the two germline ends. The CDR3 is 13 amino acids. Germline-derived CDR1 and CDR2 are KGHSH and LQKENI. In DNA, the CDR3 is TGTGCCAGCGCCGAAGCCGGGCCCTACGAGCAGTACTTC. It is translated as CASAEAGPYEQYF. Variable domain in full (rest from reference TRBV18 and TRBJ2-7): NAGVMQNPRHLVRRRGQEARLRCSPMKGHSHVYWYRQLPEEGLKFMVYLQKENIIDESGMPKERFSAEFPKEGPSILRIQQVVRGDSAAYFCASAEAGPYEQYFGPGTRLTVT.

The V and J genes are TRBV28 and TRBJ2-1, with TRBD1 matching 7 bases. Germline CDR1 reads MDHEN; CDR2 reads SYDVKM. This CDR3 spans 15 amino acids. After removal of 6 bases from V and 7 bases from J, the junction contained 12 bases not matched to a gene. CDR3 sequence reads: CASRGDIRGSNEQFF. The CDR3 region has the DNA TGTGCCAGCAGAGGCGATATCAGGGGGAGTAATGAGCAGTTCTTC. The full variable domain, rest sourced from reference TRBV28 and TRBJ2-1, is DVKVTQSSRYLVKRTGEKVFLECVQDMDHENMFWYRQDPGLGLRLIYFSYDVKMKEKGDIPEGYSVSREKKERFSLILESASTNQTSMYLCASRGDIRGSNEQFFGPGTRLTVL.

The V call is TRBV7-9, the J call TRBJ2-7; 8 nucleotides match TRBD1. CDR3 length equals 17 residues. Germline CDR1 is SEHNR and CDR2 is FQNEAQ (reference sequence). With V trimmed by 2 bases and J by 5 bases, 14 bases remained unmatched. CDR3 sequence: CASSLTSGRGHRNEQYF. For the CDR3, the DNA is TGTGCCAGCAGCTTAACAAGCGGCAGGGGGCATCGAAACGAGCAGTACTTC.